The 12 T cell receptor beta chains presented below share a single source sample, sequenced in a study of cytomegalovirus exposure and HLA in healthy donors. 60 Vbeta and 13 Jbeta primers were used in PCR. Only in-frame clones appear in the TCRdb table, and some are missing; sequencing was by immunoSEQ multiplex PCR. The sample includes about 210,000 clones. Sample: PBMCs. These receptors were collected from a woman under 40 in good health and CMV-seropositive.

The V call is TRBV7-2, the J call TRBJ2-1, with 12 bases aligning to TRBD2. The CDR3 has 16 residues. Germline loops: CDR1 SGHTA, CDR2 FQGNSA. Trimming cost V 2 bases and J 9 bases; bases outside gene matches: 8. This CDR3 is CASSLSLAGGLVEQFF. The CDR3 DNA follows: TGTGCCAGCAGCTTAAGCCTAGCGGGAGGGCTTGTTGAGCAGTTCTTC.

In DNA form, the CDR3 reads TGTGCCAGCAGTCTAGGACAGGGAGGGACATTGAACACTGAAGCTTTCTTT. Residues: CASSLGQGGTLNTEAFF. The rearrangement joins TRBV28 to TRBJ1-1; 8 nucleotides align to TRBD1. The trim removed 5 bases at V and 0 bases at J, leaving 11 bases unmatched. The CDR3 extends over 17 amino acids. Germline CDR1 MDHEN, CDR2 SYDVKM.

The chain carries TRBV19 and TRBJ2-2; 8 bases are shared with TRBD1. Trimming cost V 7 bases and J 4 bases; bases outside gene matches: 8. The CDR3 is 15 residues long. CDR1 is LNHDA, CDR2 SQIVND, per germline (reference sequence). CDR3 DNA: TGTGCCAGTAAACCCAGGGGGCCCCTCACCGGGGAGCTGTTTTTT. The encoded protein is CASKPRGPLTGELFF.

J is TRBJ2-1 and V is TRBV2, with 13 bases matching TRBD2. Losses at the gene ends were 3 bases for V and 7 bases for J; bases not matched to a gene: 9. The V gene's germline CDR1 is SNHLY and CDR2 FYNNEI. The CDR3 length is 17 residues. CDR3 DNA: TGTGCCAGCAGTGACCGTGGGGCGACTAGCGGGAGGAATGAGCAGTTCTTC. Translating it yields CASSDRGATSGRNEQFF. Combining the CDR3 with reference TRBV2 and TRBJ2-1 gives the whole variable domain EPEVTQTPSHQVTQMGQEVILRCVPISNHLYFYWYRQILGQKVEFLVSFYNNEISEKSEIFDDQFSVERPDGSNFTLKIRSTKLEDSAMYFCASSDRGATSGRNEQFFGPGTRLTVL.

The J gene is TRBJ1-5, the V gene TRBV5-4; D is undetermined. The germline V gene has CDR1 SGHNT and CDR2 YYREEE (reference sequence). The CDR3 extends over 15 amino acids. The V and J ends lost 0 bases and 0 bases respectively, with 7 bases between them. The CDR3 sequence is CASSLEPYSNQPQHF. CDR3 DNA sequence: TGTGCCAGCAGCTTGGAGCCTTATAGCAATCAGCCCCAGCATTTT.

This chain connects TRBV7-9 to TRBJ2-1; TRBD2 matches 10 bases. V shed 0 bases and J 15 bases; nucleotides not matched to a gene: 8. The CDR3 has 14 residues. Germline V CDR1 and CDR2: SEHNR, FQNEAQ (reference sequence). The CDR3 spells CASSLAPSGGPLFF. The CDR3 nucleotides are TGTGCCAGCAGCTTAGCCCCTAGCGGGGGCCCCCTGTTCTTC.

The chain employs TRBV29-1 and TRBJ2-1; TRBD2 aligns across 9 bases. Germline CDR1 and CDR2: SQVTM and ANQGSEA. The CDR3 sequence is 12 residues long. DNA of the CDR3: TGCAGTCTTCTAGCGGGACCAGTTGAGCAGTTCTTC. Protein product: CSLLAGPVEQFF.

CDR3 DNA: TGTGCCAGCAGTATACTAGCAAAGTTAAGCGAGCAGTACTTC. Translation: CASSILAKLSEQYF. The gene calls are TRBV28 and TRBJ2-7; the D gene is possibly TRBD2 (6 bases). The V end was cut by 5 bases, the J end by 6 bases, with 17 bases between. This CDR3 is built from 14 residues. The germline V gene has CDR1 MDHEN and CDR2 SYDVKM.

V is TRBV6-1 and J is TRBJ2-3; 8 bases match TRBD2. The length of the CDR3 is 16 residues. V was pared by 3 bases and J by 0 bases, with 5 bases of the junction left unmatched. CDR1 MNHNS and CDR2 SASEGT come from the germline V gene. CDR3 DNA: TGTGCCAGCAGTGAGGCCCGCGGGAGGAGCACAGATACGCAGTATTTT. Encoded protein: CASSEARGRSTDTQYF.

The CDR3 spells CATSRAPGSGETQYF. In DNA, the CDR3 is TGTGCCACCAGCAGAGCGCCCGGTTCGGGGGAGACCCAGTACTTC. The chain combines TRBV15 with TRBJ2-5, with a tentative D call TRBD2 (5 bases). V lost 1 base and J 5 bases, leaving 14 bases between the germline ends. This CDR3 contains 15 residues. From germline, CDR1 is LNHNV and CDR2 YYDKDF (reference sequence).

The V and J genes are TRBV7-2 and TRBJ1-2; 8 bases are a match to TRBD1. Looked up from germline, CDR1 is SGHTA and CDR2 is FQGNSA. V dropped 0 bases and J dropped 3; count of bases not matched to a gene: 3. The CDR3 is 15 residues long. CDR3 sequence (DNA): TGTGCCAGCAGCTTAGCCTCACAGGGGGACTATGGCTACACCTTC. The encoded protein is CASSLASQGDYGYTF.

The genes are TRBV2 and TRBJ1-2; 7 nucleotides align to TRBD1. V gave up 7 bases and J gave up 0 bases; unmatched junction bases: 5. Germline loops: CDR1 SNHLY, CDR2 FYNNEI. The CDR3 consists of 14 residues. CDR3 DNA: TGTGCCAGCATGGGGGACAGAGCTAACTATGGCTACACCTTC. Protein: CASMGDRANYGYTF.